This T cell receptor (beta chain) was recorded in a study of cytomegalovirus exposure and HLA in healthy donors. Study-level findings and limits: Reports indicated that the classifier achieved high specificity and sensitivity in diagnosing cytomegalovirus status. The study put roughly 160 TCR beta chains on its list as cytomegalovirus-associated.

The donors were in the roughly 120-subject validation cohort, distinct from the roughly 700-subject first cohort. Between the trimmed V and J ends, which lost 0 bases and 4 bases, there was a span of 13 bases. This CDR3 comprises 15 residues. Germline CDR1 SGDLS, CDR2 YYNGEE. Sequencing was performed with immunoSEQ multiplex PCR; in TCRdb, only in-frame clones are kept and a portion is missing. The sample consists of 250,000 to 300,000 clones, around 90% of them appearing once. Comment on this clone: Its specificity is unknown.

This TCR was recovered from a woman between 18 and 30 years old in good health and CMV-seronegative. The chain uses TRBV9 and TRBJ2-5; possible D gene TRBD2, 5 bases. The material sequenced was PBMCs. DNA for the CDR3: TGTGCCAGCAGCGTAGGAGGGCTCCTCGGAGAGACCCAGTACTTC. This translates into CASSVGGLLGETQYF.